This T cell receptor beta chain appears in the sequencing data of a study of cytomegalovirus exposure and HLA in healthy donors. Whole-study findings and limits: When analyzed later, a missense DCLRE1C variant was found to be linked to TCR beta V- and J-gene trimming. The study carried out a later analysis of TCR beta sequences. It associated about 15,000 of them with specific HLA alleles at a false discovery rate of 0.05.

13 Jbeta primers and 60 Vbeta primers were used for the PCR. This table comes from immunoSEQ multiplex PCR, and its TCRdb copy is limited to in-frame clones, with some not included. The sample carries 200,000 to 250,000 clones, 85% to 90% recorded once. The study sampled nominally healthy donors, though unrecorded immune exposures were likely. Per germline, CDR1 SEHNR and CDR2 FQNEAQ (reference sequence). The V and J ends lost 1 base and 10 bases, in that order; junction bases with no gene match: 3. CDR3 length equals 13 residues. As regards this clone: Its matching antigen is unknown.

V usage is TRBV7-9 and J usage is TRBJ2-4; 8 nucleotides match TRBD1. The receptor comes from a human donor in good health. What was sequenced was PBMCs. The chain's CDR3 is CASSLGDRSIQYF. CDR3 DNA sequence: TGTGCCAGCAGCTTAGGGGACAGGAGTATTCAGTACTTC.